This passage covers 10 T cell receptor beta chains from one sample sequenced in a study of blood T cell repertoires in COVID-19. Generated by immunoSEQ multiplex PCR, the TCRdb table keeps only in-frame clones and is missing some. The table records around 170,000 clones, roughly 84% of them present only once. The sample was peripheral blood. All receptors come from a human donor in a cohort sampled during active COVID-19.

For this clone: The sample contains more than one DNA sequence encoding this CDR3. The CDR3, as DNA: TGTGCCAGCAGCTTGGGAGGTTTTTCCTACGAGCAGTACTTC. This gives the protein CASSLGGFSYEQYF. This chain uses TRBV5-4 with TRBJ2-7; no clear D gene. The CDR3 runs to 14 residues. In germline, CDR1 is SGHNT, CDR2 YYREEE (reference sequence). Trimming removed 0 bases from V and 1 base from J, with 8 bases in between.

DNA for the CDR3: TGTGCCACCTCCGGGGCAGGGAGGACACCCCTCCACTTT. Translation: CATSGAGRTPLHF. The V and J genes are TRBV12-3 or TRBV12-4 and TRBJ1-6, with TRBD1 as a possible D gene (5 bases). The CDR3 loop spans 13 amino acids. V lost 10 bases, J lost 11 bases, and 18 bases lay in between.

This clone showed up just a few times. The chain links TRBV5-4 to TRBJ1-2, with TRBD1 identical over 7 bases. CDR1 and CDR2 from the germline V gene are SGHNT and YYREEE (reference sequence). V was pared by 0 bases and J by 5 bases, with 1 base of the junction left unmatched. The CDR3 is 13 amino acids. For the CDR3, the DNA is TGTGCCAGCAGCTTGGCGGGACAGTATGGCTACACCTTC. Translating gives CASSLAGQYGYTF.

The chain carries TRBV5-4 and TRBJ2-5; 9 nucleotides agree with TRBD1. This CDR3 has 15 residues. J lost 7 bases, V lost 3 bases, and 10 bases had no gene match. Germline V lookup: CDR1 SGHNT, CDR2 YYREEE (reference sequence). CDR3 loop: CASSSAGTGTGTQYF. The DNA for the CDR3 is TGTGCCAGCAGCTCCGCCGGGACAGGGACGGGGACCCAGTACTTC.

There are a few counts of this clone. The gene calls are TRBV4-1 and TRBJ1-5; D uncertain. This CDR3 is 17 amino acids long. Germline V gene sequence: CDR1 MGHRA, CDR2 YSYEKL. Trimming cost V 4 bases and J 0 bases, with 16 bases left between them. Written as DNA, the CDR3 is TGCGCCAGCAGCCCTGGTGAGGGCCATTATAGCAATCAGCCCCAGCATTTT. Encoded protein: CASSPGEGHYSNQPQHF.

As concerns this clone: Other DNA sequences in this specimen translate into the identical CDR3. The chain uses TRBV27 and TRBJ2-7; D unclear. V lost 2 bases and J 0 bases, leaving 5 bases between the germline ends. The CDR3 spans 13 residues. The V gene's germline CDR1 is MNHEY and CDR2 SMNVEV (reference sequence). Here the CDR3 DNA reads TGTGCCAGCAGTTTAGGCCCCTCCTACGAGCAGTACTTC. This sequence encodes CASSLGPSYEQYF.

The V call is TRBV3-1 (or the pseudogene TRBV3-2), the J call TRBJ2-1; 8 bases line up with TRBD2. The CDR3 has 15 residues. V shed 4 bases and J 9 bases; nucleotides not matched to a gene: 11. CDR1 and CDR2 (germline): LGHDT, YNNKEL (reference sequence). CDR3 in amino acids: CASSRGGLGVGEQFF. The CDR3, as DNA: TGTGCCAGCAGCCGTGGGGGACTAGGAGTAGGTGAGCAGTTCTTC.

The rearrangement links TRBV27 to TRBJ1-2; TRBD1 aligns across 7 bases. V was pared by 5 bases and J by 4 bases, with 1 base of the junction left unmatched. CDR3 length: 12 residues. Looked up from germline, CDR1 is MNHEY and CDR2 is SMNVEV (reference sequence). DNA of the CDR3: TGTGCCAGCAGTAGGGACAGCTATGGCTACACCTTC. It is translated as CASSRDSYGYTF.

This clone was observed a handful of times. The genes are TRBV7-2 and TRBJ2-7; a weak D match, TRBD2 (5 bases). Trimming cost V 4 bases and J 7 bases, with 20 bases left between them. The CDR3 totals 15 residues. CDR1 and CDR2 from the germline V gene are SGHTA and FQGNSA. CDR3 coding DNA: TGTGCCAGCAGCTCCTTTCTCACCCTAGCTGGGGAGCAGTACTTC. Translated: CASSSFLTLAGEQYF.

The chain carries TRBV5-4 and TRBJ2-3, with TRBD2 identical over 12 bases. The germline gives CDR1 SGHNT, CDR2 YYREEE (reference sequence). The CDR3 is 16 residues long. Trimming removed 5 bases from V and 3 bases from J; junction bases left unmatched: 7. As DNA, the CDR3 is TGTGCCAGCAGTCCCGCTAGCGGGAGGGGTACAGATACGCAGTATTTT. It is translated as CASSPASGRGTDTQYF.